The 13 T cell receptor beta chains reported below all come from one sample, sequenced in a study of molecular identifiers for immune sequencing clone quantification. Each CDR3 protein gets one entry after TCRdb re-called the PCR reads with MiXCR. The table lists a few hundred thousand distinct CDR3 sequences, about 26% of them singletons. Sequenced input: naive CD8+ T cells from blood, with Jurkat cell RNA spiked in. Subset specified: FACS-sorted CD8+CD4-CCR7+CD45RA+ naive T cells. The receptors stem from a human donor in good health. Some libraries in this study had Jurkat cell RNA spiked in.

CDR3 loop: CASSVGPSGSKEELFF. The CDR3 bases are TGTGCCAGCAGCGTAGGGCCTAGCGGGAGCAAGGAGGAGCTGTTTTTT. The rearrangement uses TRBV9 and TRBJ2-2; 10 bases are shared with TRBD2. Germline trimming cut 0 bases from V and 10 bases from J; bases unmatched to any gene: 9. The CDR3 is 16 amino acids. Germline CDR1 SGDLS, CDR2 YYNGEE. The full variable domain, with the rest looked up from reference TRBV9 and TRBJ2-2, is DSGVTQTPKHLITATGQRVTLRCSPRSGDLSVYWYQQSLDQGLQFLIQYYNGEERAKGNILERFSAQQFPDLHSELNLSSLELGDSALYFCASSVGPSGSKEELFFGEGSRLTVL.

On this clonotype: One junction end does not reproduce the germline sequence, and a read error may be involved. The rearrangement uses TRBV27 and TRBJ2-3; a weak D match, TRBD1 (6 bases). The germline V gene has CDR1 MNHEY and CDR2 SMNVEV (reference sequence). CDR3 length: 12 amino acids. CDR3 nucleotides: TGTGCCAGCAGTATACATTTAGGGACAATCCATTTT. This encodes CASSIHLGTIHF.

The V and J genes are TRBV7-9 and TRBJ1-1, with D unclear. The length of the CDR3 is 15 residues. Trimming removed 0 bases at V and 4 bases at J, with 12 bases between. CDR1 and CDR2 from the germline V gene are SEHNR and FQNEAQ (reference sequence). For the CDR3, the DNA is TGTGCCAGCAGCTTAGCGCTGGGGTGGAGCACTGAAGCTTTCTTT. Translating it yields CASSLALGWSTEAFF.

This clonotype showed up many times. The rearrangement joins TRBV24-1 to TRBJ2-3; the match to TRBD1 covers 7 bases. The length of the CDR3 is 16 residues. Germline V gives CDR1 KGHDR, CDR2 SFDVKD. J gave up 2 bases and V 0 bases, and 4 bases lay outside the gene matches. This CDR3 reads CATSDLEGAATDTQYF. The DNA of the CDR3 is TGTGCCACCAGTGATTTGGAGGGGGCCGCCACAGATACGCAGTATTTT.

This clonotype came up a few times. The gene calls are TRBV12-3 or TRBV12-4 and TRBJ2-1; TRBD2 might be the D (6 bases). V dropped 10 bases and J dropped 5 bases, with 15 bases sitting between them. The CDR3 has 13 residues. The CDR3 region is CATAGQRNNEQFF. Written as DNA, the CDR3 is TGTGCCACCGCGGGGCAGAGAAACAATGAGCAGTTCTTC.

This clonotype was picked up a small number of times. The CDR3 region has the DNA TGTGCCAGCGGCCGGGGAAAATATGAAAAACTGTTTTTT. As protein: CASGRGKYEKLFF. This chain joins TRBV6-2 or TRBV6-3 and TRBJ1-4; D is unclear. The germline gives CDR1 MNHEY, CDR2 SVGEGT. This CDR3 contains 13 residues. Trimming stripped 8 bases from V and 6 bases from J, with 13 bases between.

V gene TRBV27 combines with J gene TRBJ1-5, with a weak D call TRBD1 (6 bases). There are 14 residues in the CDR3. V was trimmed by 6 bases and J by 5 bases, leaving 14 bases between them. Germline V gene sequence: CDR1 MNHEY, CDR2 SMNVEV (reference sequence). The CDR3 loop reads CASRLQGSDQPQHF. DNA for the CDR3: TGTGCCAGCAGGCTACAGGGTTCCGATCAGCCCCAGCATTTT.

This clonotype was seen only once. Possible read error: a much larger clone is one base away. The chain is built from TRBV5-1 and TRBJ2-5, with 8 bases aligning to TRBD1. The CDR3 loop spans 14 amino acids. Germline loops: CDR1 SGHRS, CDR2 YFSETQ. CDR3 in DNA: TGCGCCGGCAGTTCCAACAGGGGGTCAGAGACCCAGTACTTC. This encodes CAGSSNRGSETQYF.

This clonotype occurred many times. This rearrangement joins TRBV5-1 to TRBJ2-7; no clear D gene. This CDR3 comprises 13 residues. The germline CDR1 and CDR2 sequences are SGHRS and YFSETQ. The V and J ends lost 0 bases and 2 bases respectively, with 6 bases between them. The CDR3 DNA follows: TGCGCCAGCAGCTTGGAGCCAGCCTACGAGCAGTACTTC. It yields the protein CASSLEPAYEQYF. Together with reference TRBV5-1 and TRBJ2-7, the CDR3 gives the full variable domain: KAGVTQTPRYLIKTRGQQVTLSCSPISGHRSVSWYQQTPGQGLQFLFEYFSETQRNKGNFPGRFSGRQFSNSRSEMNVSTLELGDSALYLCASSLEPAYEQYFGPGTRLTVT.

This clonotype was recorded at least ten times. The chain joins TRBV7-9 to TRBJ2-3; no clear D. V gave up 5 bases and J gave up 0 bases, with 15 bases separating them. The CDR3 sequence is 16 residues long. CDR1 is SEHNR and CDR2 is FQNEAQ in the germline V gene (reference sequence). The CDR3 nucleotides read TGTGCCAGCAGCATCGATGCGGCGGTTAGCACAGATACGCAGTATTTT. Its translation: CASSIDAAVSTDTQYF.

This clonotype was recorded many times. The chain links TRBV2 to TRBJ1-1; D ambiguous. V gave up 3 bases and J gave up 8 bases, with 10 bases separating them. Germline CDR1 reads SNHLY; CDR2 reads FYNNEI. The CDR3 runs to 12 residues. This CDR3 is CASSEGSREAFF. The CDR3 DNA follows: TGTGCCAGCAGTGAGGGGTCGAGGGAAGCTTTCTTT.

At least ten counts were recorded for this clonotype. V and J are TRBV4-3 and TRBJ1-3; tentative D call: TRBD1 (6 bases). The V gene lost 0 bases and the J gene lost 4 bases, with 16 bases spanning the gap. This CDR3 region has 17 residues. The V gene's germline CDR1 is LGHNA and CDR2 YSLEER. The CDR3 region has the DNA TGCGCCAGCAGCCAAGAGGGGGGCGAACGAAGAGGAAACACCATATATTTT. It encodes CASSQEGGERRGNTIYF.

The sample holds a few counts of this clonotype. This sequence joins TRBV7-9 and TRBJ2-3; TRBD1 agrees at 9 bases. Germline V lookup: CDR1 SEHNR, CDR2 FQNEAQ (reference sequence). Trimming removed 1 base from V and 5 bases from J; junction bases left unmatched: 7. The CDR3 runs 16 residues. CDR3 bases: TGTGCCAGCAGCTTAGTAAGGACAGGGGTATTAGATACGCAGTATTTT. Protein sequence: CASSLVRTGVLDTQYF.